These 10 T cell receptor beta chains were sequenced from one sample in a study of blood T cell repertoires in COVID-19. Assay: immunoSEQ multiplex PCR; the TCRdb copy retains only in-frame clones and omits some. The sample holds 200,000 to 300,000 clones, approximately 78% seen once. The sample consisted of peripheral blood. The receptors here all came from a woman between 18 and 29 years old with acute or convalescent COVID-19.

CDR3 bases: TGTGCCAGCAAAATAGGACAGGGAGCCTCTGGGGCCAACGTCCTGACTTTC. Translated: CASKIGQGASGANVLTF. J is TRBJ2-6 and V is TRBV5-4; 8 positions match TRBD1. V shed 6 bases, J shed 0 bases, and the junction held 8 bases outside the gene matches. The germline V gene encodes CDR1 SGHNT and CDR2 YYREEE (reference sequence). The CDR3 contains 17 residues.

The J gene is TRBJ1-3, the V gene TRBV29-1, with no clear D. Germline CDR1 SQVTM, CDR2 ANQGSEA. The CDR3 is 11 amino acids. Here the CDR3 reads CGFFSGNTIYF. DNA of the CDR3: TGCGGCTTTTTCTCTGGAAACACCATATATTTT.

The chain links TRBV5-1 to TRBJ2-1; 13 bases align to TRBD2. Trimming at V came to 3 bases and at J to 7 bases, leaving 10 bases not matched to a gene. This CDR3 has 17 amino acids. CDR1 is SGHRS, CDR2 YFSETQ, per germline. CDR3 loop: CASSSTRTSGSPNEQFF. DNA for the CDR3: TGCGCCAGCAGCTCTACTAGGACTAGCGGGAGTCCGAATGAGCAGTTCTTC. Filled out from reference TRBV5-1 and TRBJ2-1, the complete variable domain reads KAGVTQTPRYLIKTRGQQVTLSCSPISGHRSVSWYQQTPGQGLQFLFEYFSETQRNKGNFPGRFSGRQFSNSRSEMNVSTLELGDSALYLCASSSTRTSGSPNEQFFGPGTRLTVL.

J is TRBJ2-2 and V is TRBV11-2; TRBD1 might be the D (7 bases). The CDR3 sequence is 15 residues long. Germline values: CDR1 SGHAT, CDR2 FQNNGV. Deletions cut 3 bases from V and 5 bases from J, with 13 bases between. CDR3 in DNA: TGTGCCAGCAGCTTGAACAGGGGAGGTACCGGGGAGCTGTTTTTT. Amino acid sequence: CASSLNRGGTGELFF. The whole variable domain, filled in from reference TRBV11-2 and TRBJ2-2, reads EAGVAQSPRYKIIEKRQSVAFWCNPISGHATLYWYQQILGQGPKLLIQFQNNGVVDDSQLPKDRFSAERLKGVDSTLKIQPAKLEDSAVYLCASSLNRGGTGELFFGEGSRLTVL.

V usage is TRBV19 and J usage is TRBJ2-1; 10 bases line up with TRBD2. The CDR3 extends over 15 amino acids. The trim removed 2 bases at V and 10 bases at J, leaving 8 bases unmatched. CDR1 and CDR2 (germline): LNHDA, SQIVND (reference sequence). CDR3 coding DNA: TGTGCCAGTAGTATACCCAGCGGGAGGGCCTGGGAGCAGTTCTTC. Translation gives CASSIPSGRAWEQFF.

This chain links TRBV5-4 with TRBJ2-7; D is ambiguous. V was pared by 4 bases and J by 2 bases, with 7 bases between. Germline lookup yields CDR1 SGHNT and CDR2 YYREEE (reference sequence). CDR3 length: 12 amino acids. The CDR3 DNA sequence: TGTGCCAGCAGCAAATCAGCCTACGAGCAGTACTTC. Amino acids: CASSKSAYEQYF.

This chain uses TRBV6-5 with TRBJ2-2; 7 bases match TRBD1. With 5 bases clipped from V and 0 bases from J, the junction kept 3 bases outside the gene matches. The CDR3 is made up of 15 amino acids. Germline-derived CDR1 and CDR2 are MNHEY and SVGAGI. This chain's CDR3 is CASSTGTANTGELFF. DNA for the CDR3: TGTGCCAGCAGTACCGGGACAGCGAACACCGGGGAGCTGTTTTTT.

This clone was counted once. This rearrangement joins TRBV21-1 to TRBJ2-1; whether TRBD2, the table's D call, matches the DNA was not checked. TRBV21-1 is a recognized pseudogene. The CDR3 sequence is 19 residues long. In DNA form, the CDR3 reads TGTGCCAGCAGCAAAGATGGAGGACTAGCGGGAGCAAACGGCCCTGAGCAGTTCTTC. It codes for CASSKDGGLAGANGPEQFF.

The chain links TRBV7-2 to TRBJ2-1; 12 nucleotides match TRBD2. Germline loops: CDR1 SGHTA, CDR2 FQGNSA. The CDR3 loop spans 14 amino acids. Germline trimming cut 6 bases from V and 8 bases from J; bases unmatched to any gene: 5. The CDR3 region is CASSRTSGKYEQFF. The CDR3, as DNA: TGTGCCAGCAGTCGGACTAGCGGGAAGTATGAGCAGTTCTTC.

As concerns this clone: The identical CDR3 is also encoded by other nucleotide sequences in the sample. The chain combines TRBV19 with TRBJ2-7; a possible D gene is TRBD1 (5 bases). V shed 1 base and J shed 3 bases, with 10 bases lying between them. Germline V gene data show CDR1 as LNHDA and CDR2 as SQIVND (reference sequence). The CDR3 spans 14 residues. The CDR3 sequence: CASSIGPGNYEQYF. The DNA for the CDR3 is TGTGCCAGTAGTATAGGTCCAGGGAACTACGAGCAGTACTTC.